This T cell receptor beta chain emerged from a study of glioma-infiltrating T cells. Study details: Target coverage was roughly 4- to 10-fold for roughly one million blood T cells.

Using RNA template, CDR3s of TCR alpha and beta were amplified with iRepertoire arm-PCR. MiXCR was run by TCRdb on the multiplex PCR reads, yielding one entry per CDR3 protein. The data hold 300,000 to 400,000 distinct CDR3 sequences, with approximately 42% observed a single time. CDR3 length: 12 residues. V was shortened by 5 bases and J by 5 bases, with 9 bases between the two germline ends. Germline lookup yields CDR1 MDHEN and CDR2 SYDVKM. This clonotype was picked up many times. This receptor was taken from a human donor with low-grade glioma or glioblastoma, undergoing nonglioma brain surgery, or in good health (not recorded which). V usage is TRBV28 and J usage is TRBJ1-2; D is unresolved. Source material: glioma tissue, nonneoplastic brain tissue, or PBMCs (not recorded which). The CDR3 sequence: CASSVEVYGYTF. In DNA, the CDR3 is TGTGCCAGCAGTGTCGAAGTTTATGGCTACACCTTC.